The 15 T cell receptor beta chains below come from one sample, sequenced in a study of blood T cell repertoires in COVID-19. Only in-frame clones appear in the TCRdb table, and some are missing; sequencing was by immunoSEQ multiplex PCR. The table has 100,000 to 150,000 clones, 85% to 90% seen once. Sequenced material: peripheral blood. The source is a woman older than 75 with acute or convalescent COVID-19.

V is TRBV19 and J is TRBJ2-1, with D possibly matching TRBD2 (5 bases). Germline assignment: CDR1 LNHDA and CDR2 SQIVND (reference sequence). CDR3 length: 15 amino acids. V was trimmed by 6 bases and J by 1 base, leaving 13 bases between them. CDR3 amino acids: CASSPAGRSYNEQFF. The CDR3, as DNA: TGTGCCAGTAGCCCCGCGGGCCGTTCCTACAATGAGCAGTTCTTC.

This clone came up once. V usage is TRBV4-1 and J usage is TRBJ1-5; D may be TRBD1 (6 bases). V was shortened by 4 bases and J by 4 bases, with 17 bases between the two germline ends. The V gene's germline CDR1 is MGHRA and CDR2 YSYEKL. The CDR3 sequence is 16 residues long. The DNA for the CDR3 is TGCGCCAGCAGCCGTAGTGCAGGGGTAGGGAATCAGCCCCAGCATTTT. Amino acid sequence: CASSRSAGVGNQPQHF.

The rearrangement links TRBV7-8 to TRBJ1-5, with TRBD1 identical over 8 bases. Unmatched junction bases numbered 9, after V lost 4 bases and J lost 7 bases. In germline, CDR1 is SGHVS, CDR2 FQNEAQ. The CDR3 spans 15 residues. The CDR3, as DNA: TGTGCCAGCAGCTATAGCAGGGGGCTCGAACAGCCCCAGCATTTT. Residues: CASSYSRGLEQPQHF.

This clone was observed a handful of times. The gene calls are TRBV24-1 and TRBJ1-2; 8 nucleotides match TRBD1. After removal of 4 bases from V and 3 bases from J, the junction contained 9 bases not matched to a gene. CDR3 size: 16 residues. The germline V gene encodes CDR1 KGHDR and CDR2 SFDVKD. The CDR3 here is CATSEPDRVPHYGYTF. The CDR3, as DNA: TGTGCCACCAGTGAGCCGGACAGGGTTCCCCACTATGGCTACACCTTC.

The genes are TRBV19 and TRBJ1-1, with D possibly matching TRBD1 (5 bases). Trimming removed 6 bases at V and 0 bases at J, with 14 bases between. The CDR3 extends over 15 amino acids. Germline loops: CDR1 LNHDA, CDR2 SQIVND (reference sequence). The CDR3 DNA reads as TGTGCCAGTAGCTTATCGCCAGGGCTGAACACTGAAGCTTTCTTT. This sequence encodes CASSLSPGLNTEAFF.

The V gene is TRBV28, the J gene TRBJ1-1; D possibly corresponds to TRBD1 (6 bases). Trimming cost V 10 bases and J 3 bases, with 24 bases left between them. CDR3 length: 16 residues. Germline-derived CDR1 and CDR2 are MDHEN and SYDVKM. CDR3: CATRTAPTPMDTEAFF. CDR3 DNA: TGTGCCACCCGGACAGCTCCCACACCCATGGACACTGAAGCTTTCTTT.

This sequence joins TRBV19 and TRBJ1-6; D possibly corresponds to TRBD1 (5 bases). The CDR3 sequence is 17 residues long. The V and J ends lost 5 bases and 0 bases respectively, with 14 bases between them. The germline CDR1 and CDR2 sequences are LNHDA and SQIVND (reference sequence). The CDR3 nucleotides read TGTGCCAGTAGTCCACGGGGGAGTGGCTCCTATAATTCACCCCTCCACTTT. Translating gives CASSPRGSGSYNSPLHF.

The V and J genes are TRBV6-5 and TRBJ1-6, with TRBD1 matching over 8 bases. Per germline, CDR1 MNHEY and CDR2 SVGAGI. Trimming cost V 7 bases and J 15 bases; bases outside gene matches: 17. The CDR3 length is 15 residues. The CDR3 DNA is TGTGCCAGCATTTCCTCCGGGACAGGTCGTTCGGTCCTCCACTTT. Residues: CASISSGTGRSVLHF.

The genes are TRBV6-5 and TRBJ1-6; 9 bases agree with TRBD1. With 6 bases clipped from V and 7 bases from J, the junction kept 1 base outside the gene matches. Germline values: CDR1 MNHEY, CDR2 SVGAGI. This CDR3 has 13 residues. The CDR3 DNA reads TGTGCCAGCAGGGGGACAGGGAATTCACCCCTCCACTTT. Translating gives CASRGTGNSPLHF.

The chain recombines TRBV21-1 with TRBJ1-1. TRBV21-1 is a listed pseudogene. The CDR3 is 20 amino acids. The CDR3 protein is CASSKTIKSLSETMNTEAFF. In DNA, the CDR3 is TGTGCCAGCAGCAAGACCATAAAAAGTTTGAGTGAAACTATGAACACTGAAGCTTTCTTT.

This sequence joins TRBV28 and TRBJ1-5, with 7 bases fitting TRBD1. V gave up 6 bases and J gave up 7 bases; unmatched junction bases: 6. The V gene's germline CDR1 is MDHEN and CDR2 SYDVKM. This CDR3 is built from 13 residues. CDR3 in DNA: TGTGCCAGCAGAAGACAGGGTGAACAGCCCCAGCATTTT. Translation gives CASRRQGEQPQHF.

This clone has a single count. Here the CDR3 DNA reads TGTGCCAGCAGCTTAACACCGACTGATCAAGAGACCCAGTACTTC. This encodes CASSLTPTDQETQYF. V gene TRBV7-3 combines with J gene TRBJ2-5; no clear D gene. This CDR3 comprises 15 residues. Germline V gene lookup returns CDR1 SGHTA and CDR2 FQGTGA. V was pared by 0 bases and J by 2 bases, with 10 bases between. The full variable domain, in which reference TRBV7-3 and TRBJ2-5 provide the parts outside the CDR3, is GAGVSQTPSNKVTEKGKYVELRCDPISGHTALYWYRQSLGQGPEFLIYFQGTGAADDSGLPNDRFFAVRPEGSVSTLKIQRTERGDSAVYLCASSLTPTDQETQYFGPGTRLLVL.

The chain links TRBV6-5 to TRBJ1-2; D is unresolved. Trimming removed 6 bases at V and 3 bases at J, with 11 bases between. The germline CDR1 and CDR2 sequences are MNHEY and SVGAGI. The CDR3 has 13 residues. In DNA, the CDR3 is TGTGCCAGCAGCGGGGTTATGTACTATGGCTACACCTTC. As protein: CASSGVMYYGYTF.

The chain recombines TRBV7-8 with TRBJ1-6, with D perhaps TRBD1 (5 bases). Germline V CDR1 and CDR2: SGHVS, FQNEAQ. The V and J ends lost 3 bases and 7 bases respectively, with 13 bases between them. This CDR3 is 15 amino acids long. The CDR3 DNA follows: TGTGCCAGCAGCTTGGTCGGGGGGACCAATTCACCCCTCCACTTT. It yields the protein CASSLVGGTNSPLHF. The full variable domain, completed using reference TRBV7-8 and TRBJ1-6, is GAGVSQSPRYKVAKRGQDVALRCDPISGHVSLFWYQQALGQGPEFLTYFQNEAQLDKSGLPSDRFFAERPEGSVSTLKIQRTQQEDSAVYLCASSLVGGTNSPLHFGNGTRLTVT.

The CDR3 protein is CARVPGQGGPPLHF. The CDR3 nucleotides read TGTGCCAGGGTGCCGGGACAGGGAGGCCCACCCCTCCACTTT. This chain joins TRBV21-1 and TRBJ1-6; the table names TRBD1, a call not compared with the DNA. TRBV21-1 is termed a pseudogene. This CDR3 contains 14 residues.